The rows below give T cell receptor beta chains drawn from one sample of a study of blood T cell repertoires in COVID-19. Assay: immunoSEQ multiplex PCR; the TCRdb copy retains only in-frame clones and omits some. The sample has around 120,000 clones, around 81% seen once. The material sequenced was peripheral blood. These receptors all come from a man aged 40-49 years with active or convalescent COVID-19. Each CDR3 is given without its conserved first and last residue.

J | V | CDR3
TRBJ1-6 | TRBV14 | ASSQVSGSPLH
TRBJ1-1 | TRBV7-8 | ASSRGVNTEAF
TRBJ2-6 | TRBV7-9 | AGGQRSGANVLT
TRBJ2-1 | TRBV19 | ASSRERGVLSNEQF
TRBJ2-4 | TRBV20-1 | SALQGNIQY
TRBJ2-1 | TRBV7-3 | ASSFTRDSVDNEQF
TRBJ1-3 | TRBV5-1 | ASSPGGGGGNTIY
TRBJ1-2 | TRBV5-1 | ASSGDSLGGYT
TRBJ1-6 | TRBV27 | ASSSTGGKRTPLH
TRBJ1-1 | TRBV9 | ASSNHPGQLEAF
TRBJ1-4 | TRBV29-1 | SVGQGATNEKLF
TRBJ2-7 | TRBV4-3 | ASSQDSGQTYEQY
TRBJ2-7 | TRBV3-1/TRBV3-2 | ASSQGPGGYEQY
TRBJ2-3 | TRBV12-3/TRBV12-4 | ASRLSAGDTQY
TRBJ1-5 | TRBV2 | ASSEPLLTGWNQPQH
TRBJ2-7 | TRBV3-1/TRBV3-2 | ASSQEGTGSYEQY
TRBJ2-7 | TRBV10-2 | ASQIGQASYEQY
TRBJ2-7 | TRBV11-2 | ASSPPGYEQY
TRBJ2-5 | TRBV19 | ASSYAETQY
TRBJ1-1 | TRBV3-1/TRBV3-2 | ASSSNDRANTEAF
TRBJ2-1 | TRBV25-1 | ASTASGGAYEQF
TRBJ1-2 | TRBV4-2 | ASSLPHGTGSDYGYT
TRBJ1-5 | TRBV2 | ASSGQPLSNQPQH
TRBJ2-2 | TRBV27 | ASNKRGGNTGELF
TRBJ1-5 | TRBV6-2/TRBV6-3 | ASSFGTGGNQPQH
TRBJ1-1 | TRBV5-4 | ASSFPQATEAF
TRBJ1-2 | TRBV19 | ASRRTGGDYGYT
TRBJ2-3 | TRBV9 | ASSKGPWGGASTDTQY
TRBJ2-3 | TRBV15 | ATSRPTTSGEVY
TRBJ2-3 | TRBV7-3 | ASSPGGADTQY
TRBJ2-7 | TRBV5-1 | ASSLPSYEQY
TRBJ1-4 | TRBV5-6 | ASSPRGYGEKLF
TRBJ1-5 | TRBV6-2/TRBV6-3 | ASSYTYREPNQPQH
TRBJ2-5 | TRBV5-5 | ASSLTSGGPQETQY
TRBJ2-2 | TRBV11-2 | ASSFGLAGATGELF
TRBJ2-2 | TRBV6-5 | ASSPHRDGELF
TRBJ1-2 | TRBV7-9 | ASSFPGHENGYT
TRBJ1-5 | TRBV5-1 | ASSLGGTNSNQPQH
TRBJ2-5 | TRBV4-3 | ASSQMTGGLGETQY
TRBJ1-3 | TRBV2 | ASSALGSSGNTIY
TRBJ2-5 | TRBV30 | AGLLAGGHRDQY
TRBJ2-4 | TRBV3-1/TRBV3-2 | ASSQDLKTEQY
TRBJ1-3 | TRBV10-1 | ASSDGRGSGNTIY
TRBJ1-2 | TRBV14 | ASSQDLEGAGYGYT
TRBJ1-5 | TRBV7-9 | ASSPSSGAANQPQH
TRBJ2-7 | TRBV10-3 | AISEIAGGPYEQY
TRBJ2-7 | TRBV7-9 | ASRMPREGTYEQY
TRBJ2-1 | TRBV5-4 | ASSPSLGSGGALTQF
TRBJ1-1 | TRBV7-9 | ASSLSRSAEAF
TRBJ2-7 | TRBV18 | ASSQGLGQTYEQY
TRBJ2-5 | TRBV7-9 | ASSLSEVRETQY
TRBJ2-3 | TRBV27 | ASSLLAGGMDTQY
TRBJ2-3 | TRBV7-9 | ASRLTSTDTQY
TRBJ2-1 | TRBV5-6 | ASSLVAGSEQF